The TCR beta chain described here comes from a study of blood T cell repertoires in COVID-19. On the study more broadly: Samples taken during acute and convalescent COVID-19 were collected in the United States, Italy and Spain. The cDNA or gDNA used as material had been derived from T cells, B-cell-depleted T cells, or PBMCs.

Trimming stripped 5 bases from V and 0 bases from J, with 11 bases between. CDR3 size: 15 residues. Germline V lookup: CDR1 KGHSH, CDR2 LQKENI. As processed by the authors: How many nucleated cells were present was estimated from reference gene primer amplification. Profiled with immunoSEQ multiplex PCR; TCRdb holds only in-frame clones, not every one. The DNA was the basis for D and trimming; V, J and clone size are from that table. The sample has about 170,000 clones, more than 75% seen once. The TCR comes from a man aged 50-59 years who had recovered from COVID-19. The chain combines TRBV18 with TRBJ2-1; no reliable D call. The specimen was peripheral blood. The CDR3 DNA is TGTGCCAGCTCAAAGAAGAGCGACTCCTACAATGAGCAGTTCTTC. Its protein product is CASSKKSDSYNEQFF.